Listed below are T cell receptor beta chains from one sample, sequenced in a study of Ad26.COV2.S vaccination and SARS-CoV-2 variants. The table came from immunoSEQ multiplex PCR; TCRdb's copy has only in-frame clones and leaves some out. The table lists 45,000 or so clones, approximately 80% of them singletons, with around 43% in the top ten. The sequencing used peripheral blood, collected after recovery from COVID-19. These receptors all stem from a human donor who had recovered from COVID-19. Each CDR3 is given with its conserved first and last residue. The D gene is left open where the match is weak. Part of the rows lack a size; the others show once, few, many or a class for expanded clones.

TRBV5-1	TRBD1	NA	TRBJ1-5	TGCGCCAGCAGCCCCGGGACAGGGGATTATAGCAATCAGCCCCAGCATTTT	CASSPGTGDYSNQPQHF
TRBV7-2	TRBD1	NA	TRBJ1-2	TGTGCCAGCGTAAAGGGGGCGAGCGGCTATGGCTACACCTTC	CASVKGASGYGYTF
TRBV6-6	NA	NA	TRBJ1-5	TGTGCCAGCAGTTATCTGGGCGGCCTGTCTCAGCCCCAGCATTTT	CASSYLGGLSQPQHF
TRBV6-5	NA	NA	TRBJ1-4	TGTGCCAGCAGTGACTCTCTCCGGCGGGATGAAAAACTGTTTTTT	CASSDSLRRDEKLFF
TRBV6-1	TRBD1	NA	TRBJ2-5	TGTGCCAGCAGTGAAGCGTTGAGGGGCGGGACAGGGACCGAGACCCAGTACTTC	CASSEALRGGTGTETQYF
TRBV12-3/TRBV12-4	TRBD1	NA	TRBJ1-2	TGTGCCAGCAGTTTAAACAGGGGCTATGGCTACACCTTC	CASSLNRGYGYTF
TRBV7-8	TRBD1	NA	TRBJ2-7	TGTGCCAGCAGCTTAGCCGCCAGGGGGTTATGGGAGCAGTACTTC	CASSLAARGLWEQYF
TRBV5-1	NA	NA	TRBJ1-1	TGCGCCAGCAGCTTGGCCTTCACCGACCCTAACGCTGAAGCTTTCTTT	CASSLAFTDPNAEAFF
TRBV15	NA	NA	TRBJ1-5	TGTGCCACCAGCAGAGAGATTGGGGCAGGTGTGGGCAATCAGCCCCAGCATTTT	CATSREIGAGVGNQPQHF
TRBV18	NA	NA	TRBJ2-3	TGTGCCAGCTCACCACTAGTACAGGGACTCGGCCCAGATACGCAGTATTTT	CASSPLVQGLGPDTQYF
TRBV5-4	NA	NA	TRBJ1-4	TGTGCCAGCAGCTTGGACCCCAGGGGTGAAAAACTGTTTTTT	CASSLDPRGEKLFF
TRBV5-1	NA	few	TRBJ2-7	TGCGCCAGCAGCGTCCCCCCTAATGAGCAGTACTTC	CASSVPPNEQYF
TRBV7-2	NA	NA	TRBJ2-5	TGTGCCAGCAGCTTAGCGTACTTTAAAGAGACCCAGTACTTC	CASSLAYFKETQYF
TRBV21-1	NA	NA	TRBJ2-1	TGTGCCAGCAGCCTCCGGGACAGGGACTACAATGAGCAGTTCTTC	CASSLRDRDYNEQFF
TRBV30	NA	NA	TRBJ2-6	TGTGCCTGGAGTAGGTTGGGATCTGGGGCCAACGTCCTGACTTTC	CAWSRLGSGANVLTF